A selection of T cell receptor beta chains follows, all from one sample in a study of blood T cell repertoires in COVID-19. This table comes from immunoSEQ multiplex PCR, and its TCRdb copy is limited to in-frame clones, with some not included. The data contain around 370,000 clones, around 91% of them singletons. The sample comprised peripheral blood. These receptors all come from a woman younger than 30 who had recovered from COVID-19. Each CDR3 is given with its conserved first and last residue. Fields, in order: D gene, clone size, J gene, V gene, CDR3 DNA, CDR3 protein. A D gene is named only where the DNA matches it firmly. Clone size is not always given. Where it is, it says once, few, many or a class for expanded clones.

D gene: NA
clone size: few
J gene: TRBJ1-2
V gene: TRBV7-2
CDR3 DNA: TGTGCCAGCAGCTTCGGCCGCAGGGGTTTAGATGGCTACACCTTC
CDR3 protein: CASSFGRRGLDGYTF

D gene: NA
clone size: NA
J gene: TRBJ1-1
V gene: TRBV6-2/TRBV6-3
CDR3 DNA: TGTGCCAGCAGTTACTCTCCCGGGGGGGGAGCTTTCTTT
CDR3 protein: CASSYSPGGGAFF

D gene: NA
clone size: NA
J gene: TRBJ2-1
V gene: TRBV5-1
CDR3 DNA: TGCGCCAGCAACCCGGGTAGCTCCTACAATGAGCAGTTCTTC
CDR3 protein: CASNPGSSYNEQFF

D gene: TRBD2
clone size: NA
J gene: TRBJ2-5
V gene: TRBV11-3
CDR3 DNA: TGTGCCAGCAGCTTAGCTAGCGGGAGGGGAGAGACCCAGTACTTC
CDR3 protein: CASSLASGRGETQYF

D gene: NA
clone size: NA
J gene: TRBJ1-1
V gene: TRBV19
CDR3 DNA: TGTGCCAGTGTCGGGATTCCGAACACTGAAGCTTTCTTT
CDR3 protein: CASVGIPNTEAFF

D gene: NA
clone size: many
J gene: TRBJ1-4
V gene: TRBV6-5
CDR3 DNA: TGTGCCAGCAAGACGGGGGGTTCTGAAAAACTGTTTTTT
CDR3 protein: CASKTGGSEKLFF

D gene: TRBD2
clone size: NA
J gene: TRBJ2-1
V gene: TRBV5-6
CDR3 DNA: TGTGCCAGCAGACCCGGACTAGCGGGAGCTCCCTACAATGAGCAGTTCTTC
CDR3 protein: CASRPGLAGAPYNEQFF

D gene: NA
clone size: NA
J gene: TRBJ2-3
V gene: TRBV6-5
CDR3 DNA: TGTGCCAGCAGTTTCGGGAGTGCAACAGATACGCAGTATTTT
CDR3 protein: CASSFGSATDTQYF

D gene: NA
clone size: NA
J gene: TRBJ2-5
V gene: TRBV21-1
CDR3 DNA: TGTGCCAGCAGCGCCCGGGACAGTTTTGGGTGGGAGACCCAGTACTTC
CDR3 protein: CASSARDSFGWETQYF

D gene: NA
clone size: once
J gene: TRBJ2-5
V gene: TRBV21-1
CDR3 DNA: TGTGCCAGCAGCAAACCTAACAGGGAACAAGAGACCCAGTACTTC
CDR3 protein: CASSKPNREQETQYF

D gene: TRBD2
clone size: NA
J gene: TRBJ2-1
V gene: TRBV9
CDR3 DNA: TGTGCCAGCAGCTCGACTAGCGGGAGTGTGGAGCAGTTCTTC
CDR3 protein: CASSSTSGSVEQFF

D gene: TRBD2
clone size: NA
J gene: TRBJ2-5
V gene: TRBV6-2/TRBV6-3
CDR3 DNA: TGTGCCAGCAGTCCATTCGAGTTAGGACTAGGGTTGGAGACCCAGTACTTC
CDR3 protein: CASSPFELGLGLETQYF

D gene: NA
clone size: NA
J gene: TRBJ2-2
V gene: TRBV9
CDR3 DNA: TGTGCCAGCAGCGTAGACCCGAACAGCGGGGAGCTGTTTTTT
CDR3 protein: CASSVDPNSGELFF

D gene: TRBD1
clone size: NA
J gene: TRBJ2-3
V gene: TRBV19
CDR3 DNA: TGTGCCAGTAGTATGCGGACAGGGCGCACAGATACGCAGTATTTT
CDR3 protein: CASSMRTGRTDTQYF

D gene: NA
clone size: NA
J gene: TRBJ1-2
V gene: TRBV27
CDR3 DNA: TGTGCCAGCAGTTTAGTGTCAGGGTCCCATGGCTACACCTTC
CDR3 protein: CASSLVSGSHGYTF

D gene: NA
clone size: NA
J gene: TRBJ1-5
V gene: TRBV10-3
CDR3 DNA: TGTGCCATCAGTGAGTCGGGGGGGCGCGGGGGTCAGCCCCAGCATTTT
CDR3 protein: CAISESGGRGGQPQHF

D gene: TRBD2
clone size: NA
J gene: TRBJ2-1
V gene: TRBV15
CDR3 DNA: TGTGCCACCAGCAGAGCGGGAGGGGTCCCCGAGCAGTTCTTC
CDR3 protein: CATSRAGGVPEQFF

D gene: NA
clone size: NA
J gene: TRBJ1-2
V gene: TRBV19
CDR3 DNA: TGTGCCAGTAGTATAGATATCAGGGCCCTCTATGGCTACACCTTC
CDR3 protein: CASSIDIRALYGYTF

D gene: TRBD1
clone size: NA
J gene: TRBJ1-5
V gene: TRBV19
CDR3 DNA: TGTGCCAGTCGACAGGGTTGGGATCAGCCCCAGCATTTT
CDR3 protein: CASRQGWDQPQHF

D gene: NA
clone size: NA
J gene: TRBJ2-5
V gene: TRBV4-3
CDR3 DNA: TGCGCCAGCAGCCAAGTTGCGGGGTTAGGGGAGACCCAGTACTTC
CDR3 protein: CASSQVAGLGETQYF

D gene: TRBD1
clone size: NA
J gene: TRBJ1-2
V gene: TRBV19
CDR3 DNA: TGTGCCAGTAGTATTTTGGCGTTCAGGGACAGGCGGGGCTACACCTTC
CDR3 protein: CASSILAFRDRRGYTF

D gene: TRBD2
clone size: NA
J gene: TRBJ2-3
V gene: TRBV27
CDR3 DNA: TGTGCCAGCAGATCGATAGCGGGACATAGGGCAGATACGCAGTATTTT
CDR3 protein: CASRSIAGHRADTQYF

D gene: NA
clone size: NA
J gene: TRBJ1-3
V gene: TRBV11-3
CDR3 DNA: TGTGCCAGCAGCCCCAACTCTGGAAACACCATATATTTT
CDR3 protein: CASSPNSGNTIYF

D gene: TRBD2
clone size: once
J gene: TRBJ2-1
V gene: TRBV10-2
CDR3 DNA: TGCGCCAGCAACCTACTAGCGGGAGGGGTAGATGAGCAGTTCTTC
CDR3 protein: CASNLLAGGVDEQFF

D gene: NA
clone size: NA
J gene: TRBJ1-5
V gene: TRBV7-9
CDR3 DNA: TGTGCCAGCAGCCTGGGGCCCAGAATCAATCAGCCCCAGCATTTT
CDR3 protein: CASSLGPRINQPQHF

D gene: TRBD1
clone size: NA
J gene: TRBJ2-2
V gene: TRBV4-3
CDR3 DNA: TGCGCCAGCAGCCAACGTCACAGGGGCGCGAACACCGGGGAGCTGTTTTTT
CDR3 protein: CASSQRHRGANTGELFF

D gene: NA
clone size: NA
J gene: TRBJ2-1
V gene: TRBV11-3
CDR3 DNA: TGTGCCAGCAGCCCCCGGGCGGGCAGGTCCTACAATGAGCAGTTCTTC
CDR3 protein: CASSPRAGRSYNEQFF

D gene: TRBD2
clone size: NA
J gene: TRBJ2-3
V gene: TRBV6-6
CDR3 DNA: TGTGCCAGCAGCGTACTAGCGCTCACTAGCACAGATACGCAGTATTTT
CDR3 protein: CASSVLALTSTDTQYF

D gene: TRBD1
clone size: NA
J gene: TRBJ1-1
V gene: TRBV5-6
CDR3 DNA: TGTGCCAGCAGCTTAACAGGGGGCCGGGACACTGAAGCTTTCTTT
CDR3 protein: CASSLTGGRDTEAFF

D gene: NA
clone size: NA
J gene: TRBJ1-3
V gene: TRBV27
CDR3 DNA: TGTGCCAGCATGCGGACTCCGATTGGGAACACCATATATTTT
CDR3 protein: CASMRTPIGNTIYF

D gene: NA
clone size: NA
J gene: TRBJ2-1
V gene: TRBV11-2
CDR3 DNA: TGTGCCAGCACAGGGCTCCGGAATGAGCAGTTCTTC
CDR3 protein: CASTGLRNEQFF

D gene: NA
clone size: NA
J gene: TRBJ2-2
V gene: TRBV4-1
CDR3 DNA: TGCGCCAGCAGCCGGTCTGGTCCAAACGCGGGGCCAAACACCGGGGAGCTGTTTTTT
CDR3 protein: CASSRSGPNAGPNTGELFF

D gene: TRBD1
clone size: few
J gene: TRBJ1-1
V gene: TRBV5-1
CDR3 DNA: TGCGCCAGCAGCTTGGTAGGGACAGGGGGTACTGAAGCTTTCTTT
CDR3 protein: CASSLVGTGGTEAFF

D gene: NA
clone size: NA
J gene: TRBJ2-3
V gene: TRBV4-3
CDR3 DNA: TGCGCCAGCAGCCAAGTGGCCGCAGATACGCAGTATTTT
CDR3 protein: CASSQVAADTQYF

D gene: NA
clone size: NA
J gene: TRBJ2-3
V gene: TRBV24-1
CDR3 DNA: TGTGCCACCAGCTTACCAGGCACAGATACGCAGTATTTT
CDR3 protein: CATSLPGTDTQYF

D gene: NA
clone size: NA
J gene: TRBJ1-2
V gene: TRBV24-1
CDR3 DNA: TGTGCCACCGCGGACTCCCCGGGCTATGGCTACACCTTC
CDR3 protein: CATADSPGYGYTF

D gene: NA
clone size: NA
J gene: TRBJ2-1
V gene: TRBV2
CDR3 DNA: TGTGCCAGCAGTGAATATTTGCACCGCGATGAGCAGTTCTTC
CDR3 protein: CASSEYLHRDEQFF

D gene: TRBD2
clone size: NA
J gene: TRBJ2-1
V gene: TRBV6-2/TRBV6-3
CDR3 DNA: TGTGCCAGCAGTTACCGGCGGGAGGGCCGAAATGAGCAGTTCTTC
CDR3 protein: CASSYRREGRNEQFF

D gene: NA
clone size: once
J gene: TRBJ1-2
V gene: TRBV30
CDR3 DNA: TGTGCCTGGAGCGGGGGAAACTATGGCTACACCTTC
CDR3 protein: CAWSGGNYGYTF

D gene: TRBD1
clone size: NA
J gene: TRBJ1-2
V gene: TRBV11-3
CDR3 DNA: TGTGCCAGCAGCAGTGGACAGGACGCCTATGGCTACACCTTC
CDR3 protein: CASSSGQDAYGYTF

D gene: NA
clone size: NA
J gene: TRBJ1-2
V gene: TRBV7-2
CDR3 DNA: TGTGCCAGCAGCTTTTCTGGGGGGGGCTATGGCTACACCTTC
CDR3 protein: CASSFSGGGYGYTF

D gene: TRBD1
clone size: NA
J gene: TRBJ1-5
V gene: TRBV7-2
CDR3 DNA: TGTGCCAGCAGCTTACCGGGACAGGCCGATCCCCAGCATTTT
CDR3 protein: CASSLPGQADPQHF

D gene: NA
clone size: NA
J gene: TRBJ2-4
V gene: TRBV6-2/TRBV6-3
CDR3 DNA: TGTGCCAGCAGTTACGGGGGGATTGAGGTCAAAAACATTCAGTACTTC
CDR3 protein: CASSYGGIEVKNIQYF

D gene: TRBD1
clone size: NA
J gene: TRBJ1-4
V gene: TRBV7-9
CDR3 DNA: TGTGCCAGCAGCGTGGACAGGGGGACAACTAATGAAAAACTGTTTTTT
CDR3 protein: CASSVDRGTTNEKLFF

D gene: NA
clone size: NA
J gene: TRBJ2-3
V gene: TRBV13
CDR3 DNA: TGTGCCAGCAGCTTAGAAATTGGGGGGACAGATACGCAGTATTTT
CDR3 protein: CASSLEIGGTDTQYF

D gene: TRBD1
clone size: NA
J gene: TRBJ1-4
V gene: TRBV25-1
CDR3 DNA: TGTGCCAGCAGTGAAAGGGGGCTTCGTGAAAAACTGTTTTTT
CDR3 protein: CASSERGLREKLFF

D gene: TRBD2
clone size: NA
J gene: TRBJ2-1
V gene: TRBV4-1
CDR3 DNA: TGCGCCAGCAGCCAAGAGGCACTAGCGGTTATCAATGAGCAGTTCTTC
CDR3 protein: CASSQEALAVINEQFF

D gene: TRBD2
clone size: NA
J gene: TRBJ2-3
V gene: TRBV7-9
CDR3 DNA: TGTGCCAGCAGCCAGCGGCGGGAGACAGATACGCAGTATTTT
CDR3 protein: CASSQRRETDTQYF

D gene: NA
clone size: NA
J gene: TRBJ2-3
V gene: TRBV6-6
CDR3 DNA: TGTGCCAGCAGTTCCCTCGGGCGGGCAGATACGCAGTATTTT
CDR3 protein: CASSSLGRADTQYF

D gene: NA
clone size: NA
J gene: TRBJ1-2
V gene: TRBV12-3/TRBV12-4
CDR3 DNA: TGTGCCAGCCTCACGGGAGGGGATGGCTACACCTTC
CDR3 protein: CASLTGGDGYTF

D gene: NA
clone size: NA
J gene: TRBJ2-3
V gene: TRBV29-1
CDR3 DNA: TGCAGCGTTGTACCAGTCACAGATACGCAGTATTTT
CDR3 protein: CSVVPVTDTQYF

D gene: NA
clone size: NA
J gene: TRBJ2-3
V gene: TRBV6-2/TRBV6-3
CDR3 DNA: TGTGCCAGCAGTTACTCGAGTCGCGTGAATACGCAGTATTTT
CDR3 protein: CASSYSSRVNTQYF

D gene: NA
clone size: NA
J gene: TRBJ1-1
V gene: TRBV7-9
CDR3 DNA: TGTGCCAGCAGCGTTCCTTTGGCGAACACTGAAGCTTTCTTT
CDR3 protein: CASSVPLANTEAFF

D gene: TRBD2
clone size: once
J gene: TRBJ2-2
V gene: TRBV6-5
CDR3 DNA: TGTGCCAGCAGGCGAGGGACTAGAATAACCGGGGAGCTGTTTTTT
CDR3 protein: CASRRGTRITGELFF

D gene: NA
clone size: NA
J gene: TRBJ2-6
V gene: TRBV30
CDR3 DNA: TGTGCCTGGAGTGTACTAATCGGGGTCTCTGGGGCCAACGTCCTGACTTTC
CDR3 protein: CAWSVLIGVSGANVLTF

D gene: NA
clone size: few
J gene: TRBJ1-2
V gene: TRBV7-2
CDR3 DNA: TGTGCCAGCATCCGGGAGTTCTATGGCTACACCTTC
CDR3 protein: CASIREFYGYTF

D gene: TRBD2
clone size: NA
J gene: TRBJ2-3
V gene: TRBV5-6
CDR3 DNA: TGTGCCAGCAGGGGCGGGAGGGAGACAGATACGCAGTATTTT
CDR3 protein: CASRGGRETDTQYF

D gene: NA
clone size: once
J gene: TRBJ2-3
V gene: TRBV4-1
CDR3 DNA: TGCGCCAGCAGCTCCCAGGGGCTGGGGACAGATACGCAGTATTTT
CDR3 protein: CASSSQGLGTDTQYF

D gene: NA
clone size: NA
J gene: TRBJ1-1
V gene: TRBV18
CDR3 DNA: TGTGCCAGCTCACCATCAGGGAACACTGAAGCTTTCTTT
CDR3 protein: CASSPSGNTEAFF